These 25 T cell receptor beta chains originate from one sample sequenced in a study of T cells in localized non-small cell lung cancer. Clones were read by immunoSEQ multiplex PCR, and TCRdb kept only the in-frame ones, dropping some. The sample yields under 3,000 clones, roughly 29% seen once. Sequencing was performed on normal lung tissue next to the tumor, taken before any cancer treatment. The receptors here all came from a man between 40 and 70 years old with stage I lung adenocarcinoma.

This chain connects TRBV9 to TRBJ2-5; no firm D call. The germline CDR1 and CDR2 sequences are SGDLS and YYNGEE. Trimming cost V 0 bases and J 5 bases, with 5 bases left between them. The CDR3 is made up of 12 amino acids. The DNA of the CDR3 is TGTGCCAGCAGCGTAGGGGTGGAGACCCAGTACTTC. Translation: CASSVGVETQYF.

This chain uses TRBV11-3 with TRBJ1-5; 9 nucleotides match TRBD1. Germline CDR1 and CDR2: SGHNT and YENEEA. The CDR3 contains 15 residues. V shed 5 bases, J shed 5 bases, and the junction held 7 bases outside the gene matches. As DNA, the CDR3 is TGTGCCAGCAGCCCCGGGACAGGGTCTGATCAGCCCCAGCATTTT. This gives the protein CASSPGTGSDQPQHF.

V is TRBV29-1 and J is TRBJ1-5; a weak D match, TRBD1 (6 bases). V lost 4 bases, J lost 5 bases, and 9 bases lay in between. Germline values: CDR1 SQVTM, CDR2 ANQGSEA. There are 12 residues in the CDR3. The CDR3 spells CSVGEGDQPQHF. The DNA for the CDR3 is TGCAGCGTTGGCGAGGGGGATCAGCCCCAGCATTTT.

This rearrangement joins TRBV6-8 to TRBJ1-1, with TRBD1 matching 9 bases. Looked up from germline, CDR1 is MNHGY and CDR2 is SAAAGT. After removal of 2 bases from V and 0 bases from J, the junction contained 10 bases not matched to a gene. CDR3 size: 18 residues. The CDR3 reads CASSYDSGTGYLNTEAFF. The DNA of the CDR3 is TGTGCCAGCAGTTACGATTCCGGGACAGGGTACCTGAACACTGAAGCTTTCTTT.

By sample share, this clone is medium-sized. This rearrangement joins TRBV6-8 to TRBJ2-6, with 8 positions matching TRBD1. Trimming took 10 bases from V and 1 from J; bases not matched to a gene: 6. This CDR3 comprises 15 residues. Germline CDR1 MNHGY, CDR2 SAAAGT. The CDR3 sequence is CATGTGVSGANVLTF. The DNA of the CDR3 is TGTGCCACCGGGACAGGAGTTTCTGGGGCCAACGTCCTGACTTTC.

V gene TRBV19 combines with J gene TRBJ2-3, with 12 nucleotides matching TRBD1. Germline values: CDR1 LNHDA, CDR2 SQIVND (reference sequence). The CDR3 spans 17 residues. The J segment lost 3 bases and the V segment lost 5 bases, leaving 9 bases of the junction unmatched. Written as DNA, the CDR3 is TGTGCCAGTAGTTCCTCCGGGACAGGGGGCTGGACAGATACGCAGTATTTT. Amino acids: CASSSSGTGGWTDTQYF.

This clone has just a few counts. This sequence joins TRBV11-3 and TRBJ1-1; D unclear. V lost 5 bases, J lost 4 bases, and 17 bases lay in between. This CDR3 is 15 amino acids long. Germline V gene lookup returns CDR1 SGHNT and CDR2 YENEEA. The DNA for the CDR3 is TGTGCCAGCAGCCAAAGGGCGGGCAGAGCCACTGAAGCTTTCTTT. Translating gives CASSQRAGRATEAFF.

The chain links TRBV29-1 to TRBJ2-5; the match to TRBD2 covers 8 bases. This CDR3 has 13 residues. Looked up from germline, CDR1 is SQVTM and CDR2 is ANQGSEA. J lost 2 bases, V lost 4 bases, and 3 bases had no gene match. In nucleotides, the CDR3 is TGCAGCGTTGGGATAGCGGGGCAAGAGACCCAGTACTTC. The encoded protein is CSVGIAGQETQYF.

This clone was observed a few times. J is TRBJ2-1 and V is TRBV1; the table gives TRBD2 as D, unverified against the DNA. TRBV1 is termed a pseudogene. The CDR3 sequence is 17 residues long. CDR3 sequence: CASSQGEETGEYNEQFF. The CDR3 DNA reads TGCGCCAGCAGCCAAGGGGAGGAGACGGGAGAGTACAATGAGCAGTTCTTC.

The chain uses TRBV12-2 and TRBJ2-7; TRBD1 is the table's D call, not checked against the DNA. TRBV12-2 is shown as a pseudogene. The CDR3 totals 16 residues. The CDR3 here is CASRLYSGQGYYEQYF. CDR3 nucleotides: TGTGCAAGTCGCTTATACTCGGGACAGGGTTATTACGAGCAGTACTTC.

This rearrangement joins TRBV6-7 to TRBJ2-1; a weak D match, TRBD1 (5 bases). TRBV6-7 falls under the ORF class, with uncertain function. The CDR3 extends over 14 amino acids. The V end lost 2 bases, the J end lost 0 bases, and 5 bases lay between the germline ends. CDR3 in amino acids: CASSYDSSYNEQFF. The CDR3 bases are TGTGCCAGCAGTTACGACAGCTCCTACAATGAGCAGTTCTTC.

This clone appeared a single time. The chain couples TRBV9 to TRBJ1-2; D is uncertain. V lost 5 bases to trimming and J lost 7 bases, with 12 bases between them. The germline V gene encodes CDR1 SGDLS and CDR2 YYNGEE. This CDR3 is built from 12 residues. CDR3 amino acids: CASSAGSGGYTF. The CDR3 DNA follows: TGTGCCAGCAGTGCCGGGTCCGGTGGCTACACCTTC.

Relative to its sample, this clone is medium-sized. The CDR3 sequence is CASNPTGQAHQPQHF. Written as DNA, the CDR3 is TGTGCCAGTAACCCTACCGGACAAGCCCATCAGCCCCAGCATTTT. This chain joins TRBV19 and TRBJ1-5; TRBD1 might be the D (5 bases). CDR1 and CDR2 from the germline V gene are LNHDA and SQIVND (reference sequence). This CDR3 has 15 residues. V was shortened by 7 bases and J by 5 bases, with 18 bases between the two germline ends.

This clone was detected a few times. The CDR3 is cut off 1 residue early in the read; its end comes from the germline J gene. This chain connects TRBV10-3 to TRBJ2-1; 10 bases fit TRBD2. The germline V gene encodes CDR1 ENHRY and CDR2 SYGVKD. This CDR3 is 16 amino acids long. The junction had 9 bases not matched to a gene; V was cut back by 0 bases and J by 10 bases. Partial CDR3 DNA: TGTGCCATCAGTGAGTCGACCCTAGCGGGAGTGGGGGAGCAGTTC. Translated, it gives CAISESTLAGVGEQF. The whole CDR3 protein is CAISESTLAGVGEQFF.

The genes are TRBV6-8 and TRBJ2-1; the match to TRBD2 covers 11 bases. Germline V gene sequence: CDR1 MNHGY, CDR2 SAAAGT. V lost 0 bases and J lost 8; bases outside the gene matches: 6. The CDR3 has 16 amino acids. CDR3 nucleotide sequence: TGTGCCAGCAGTTACTCGCCTAGCGGGAGGAGGGATGAGCAGTTCTTC. Protein: CASSYSPSGRRDEQFF.

The sample holds a few counts of this clone. V is TRBV11-3 and J is TRBJ2-7; possible D gene TRBD1, 5 bases. V was shortened by 1 base and J by 2 bases, with 15 bases between the two germline ends. This CDR3 comprises 16 residues. Germline V CDR1 and CDR2: SGHNT, YENEEA. CDR3 in DNA: TGTGCCAGCAGCTTAGTCCATCAGGGTCGAACCTACGAGCAGTACTTC. Amino acids: CASSLVHQGRTYEQYF.

This clone has only one observation. The chain combines TRBV30 with TRBJ2-1; 8 bases map to TRBD2. V was pared by 4 bases and J by 9 bases, with 14 bases of the junction left unmatched. The CDR3 length is 15 residues. CDR1 and CDR2 (germline): GTSNPN, SVGIG (reference sequence). The chain's CDR3 is CAWNSGAGELGEQFF. The DNA for the CDR3 is TGTGCCTGGAACTCTGGAGCGGGAGAGTTAGGTGAGCAGTTCTTC.

The chain employs TRBV9 and TRBJ1-1; the D gene is possibly TRBD1 (6 bases). Trimming removed 4 bases from V and 7 bases from J, with 14 bases in between. The germline V gene has CDR1 SGDLS and CDR2 YYNGEE. The CDR3 has 13 amino acids. This CDR3 is CASSPRGDREAFF. The CDR3 DNA is TGTGCCAGCAGCCCTAGGGGGGACCGTGAAGCTTTCTTT. The whole variable domain, filled in from reference TRBV9 and TRBJ1-1, reads DSGVTQTPKHLITATGQRVTLRCSPRSGDLSVYWYQQSLDQGLQFLIQYYNGEERAKGNILERFSAQQFPDLHSELNLSSLELGDSALYFCASSPRGDREAFFGQGTRLTVV.

The V and J genes are TRBV18 and TRBJ2-3; D gene ambiguous. This CDR3 has 13 residues. From germline, CDR1 is KGHSH and CDR2 LQKENI. V shed 0 bases and J shed 3 bases, with 4 bases lying between them. CDR3 region: CASSPPVTDTQYF. CDR3 sequence (DNA): TGTGCCAGCTCACCACCGGTGACAGATACGCAGTATTTT.

The rearrangement links TRBV9 to TRBJ1-1, with D perhaps matching TRBD1 (5 bases). V lost 5 bases and J 0 bases, leaving 14 bases between the germline ends. CDR3 length equals 15 residues. In germline, CDR1 is SGDLS, CDR2 YYNGEE. CDR3 protein: CASRRTTDLNTEAFF. CDR3 bases: TGTGCCAGCAGGCGGACAACCGACTTGAACACTGAAGCTTTCTTT. Full variable domain (remainder filled in from reference TRBV9 and TRBJ1-1): DSGVTQTPKHLITATGQRVTLRCSPRSGDLSVYWYQQSLDQGLQFLIQYYNGEERAKGNILERFSAQQFPDLHSELNLSSLELGDSALYFCASRRTTDLNTEAFFGQGTRLTVV.

This sequence joins TRBV19 and TRBJ2-5; D is possibly TRBD2 (6 bases). Trimming shortened V by 1 base and J by 1 base, and 10 bases separated the two germline ends. Germline loops: CDR1 LNHDA, CDR2 SQIVND (reference sequence). The CDR3 totals 15 residues. This CDR3 reads CASSIGWRGQETQYF. The CDR3 region has the DNA TGTGCCAGTAGTATAGGATGGCGGGGCCAAGAGACCCAGTACTTC.

This clone has only a few counts. The chain uses TRBV6-7 and TRBJ2-3; 14 nucleotides agree with TRBD2. TRBV6-7 is an ORF, and what it does is uncertain. V lost 5 bases, J lost 4 bases, and 14 bases stayed unmatched. The CDR3 runs 19 residues. This chain's CDR3 is CASSEYETGLAGVADTQYF. CDR3 sequence (DNA): TGTGCCAGCAGTGAATACGAGACGGGACTAGCGGGAGTGGCAGATACGCAGTATTTT.

This clone was found a few times. V and J are TRBV19 and TRBJ1-4; 7 positions agree with TRBD1. The CDR3 spans 14 residues. With V trimmed by 4 bases and J by 6 bases, 5 bases remained unmatched. Germline loops: CDR1 LNHDA, CDR2 SQIVND (reference sequence). The CDR3 nucleotides are TGTGCCAGTAGTAGCCAGGGGGATTATGAAAAACTGTTTTTT. Translated, it gives CASSSQGDYEKLFF.

The rearrangement links TRBV6-8 to TRBJ1-2, with 7 bases aligning to TRBD1. Germline V lookup: CDR1 MNHGY, CDR2 SAAAGT. This CDR3 has 15 amino acids. Losses at the gene ends were 2 bases for V and 2 bases for J; bases not matched to a gene: 5. The CDR3 is CASSYRAGGNYGYTF. The CDR3 nucleotides read TGTGCCAGCAGTTACAGGGCAGGGGGGAACTATGGCTACACCTTC.

This clone is labeled medium-sized. The chain has TRBV6-8 and TRBJ2-5, with unresolved D. Trimming shortened V by 2 bases and J by 7 bases, and 14 bases separated the two germline ends. The CDR3 sequence is 14 residues long. CDR1 is MNHGY, CDR2 SAAAGT, per germline. Here the CDR3 DNA reads TGTGCCAGCAGTTACCGGGCAGTCGGTGCGACCCAGTACTTC. It is translated as CASSYRAVGATQYF.